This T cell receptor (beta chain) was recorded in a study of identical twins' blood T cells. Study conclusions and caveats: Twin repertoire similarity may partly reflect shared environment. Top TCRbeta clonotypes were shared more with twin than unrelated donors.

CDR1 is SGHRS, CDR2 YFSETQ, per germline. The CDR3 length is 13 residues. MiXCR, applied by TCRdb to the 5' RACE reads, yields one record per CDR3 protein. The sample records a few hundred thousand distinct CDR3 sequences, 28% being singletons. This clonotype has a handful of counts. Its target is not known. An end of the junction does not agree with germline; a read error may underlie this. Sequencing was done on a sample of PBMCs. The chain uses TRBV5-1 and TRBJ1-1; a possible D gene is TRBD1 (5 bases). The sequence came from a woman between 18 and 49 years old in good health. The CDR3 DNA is TGCGTCAGCAGCTTGGGAGGGGACTCTGAAGCTTTCTTT. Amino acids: CVSSLGGDSEAFF. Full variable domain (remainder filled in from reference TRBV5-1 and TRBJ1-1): KAGVTQTPRYLIKTRGQQVTLSCSPISGHRSVSWYQQTPGQGLQFLFEYFSETQRNKGNFPGRFSGRQFSNSRSEMNVSTLELGDSALYLCVSSLGGDSEAFFGQGTRLTVV.